This T cell receptor beta chain was observed in a study of T cells in Graves' hyperthyroidism and ophthalmopathy. Patients with ophthalmopathy all had a Clinical Activity Score of at least 3, a NOSPECS grade of at least 4 and duration under 3 months. Pregnant or lactating patients were excluded, as were those with uncontrolled infection or other autoimmune disease. Germline CDR1 reads MDHEN; CDR2 reads SYDVKM. V was trimmed by 0 bases and J by 1 base, leaving 7 bases between them. The CDR3 has 15 residues. RNA transcripts provided the source from which TCR beta CDR3 regions were amplified. During a first-round RT-PCR of the TCR CDR3, the HTBI primer set was used. TCRdb itself ran the multiplex PCR reads through MiXCR, one entry per CDR3 protein. The top ten clones hold 45% to 55% of a sample with almost 500,000 distinct CDR3 sequences, roughly 23% of them seen once. This clonotype occurred many times.

The TCR originated in a woman between 65 and 79 years old with Graves' ophthalmopathy. The rearrangement links TRBV28 to TRBJ1-5; D not certain. The sample was blood. Here the CDR3 reads CASSLWPQSNQPQHF. CDR3 DNA: TGTGCCAGCAGTTTATGGCCTCAGAGCAATCAGCCCCAGCATTTT.